This passage covers 26 T cell receptor beta chains from one sample sequenced in a study of cytomegalovirus exposure and HLA in healthy donors. PCR used 60 Vbeta primers and 13 Jbeta primers. The table came from immunoSEQ multiplex PCR; TCRdb's copy has only in-frame clones and leaves some out. The data show about 130,000 clones, with roughly 80% seen just once and about a tenth held by the top ten. Sequencing used PBMCs. These receptors all stem from a man aged 30 to 45 in good health and CMV-seropositive.

This sequence joins TRBV30 and TRBJ1-3; 9 positions match TRBD1. The length of the CDR3 is 17 residues. Looked up from germline, CDR1 is GTSNPN and CDR2 is SVGIG (reference sequence). V shed 2 bases, J shed 0 bases, and the junction held 8 bases outside the gene matches. CDR3 in amino acids: CAWSTGGLRSSGNTIYF. CDR3 bases: TGTGCCTGGAGTACAGGGGGCCTGCGAAGCTCTGGAAACACCATATATTTT. The complete variable domain, with remaining parts taken from reference TRBV30 and TRBJ1-3, reads SQTIHQWPATLVQPVGSPLSLECTVEGTSNPNLYWYRQAAGRGLQLLFYSVGIGQISSEVPQNLSASRPQDRQFILSSKKLLLSDSGFYLCAWSTGGLRSSGNTIYFGEGSWLTVV.

The chain combines TRBV28 with TRBJ1-5; D gene unclear. V was pared by 8 bases and J by 2 bases, with 7 bases between. This CDR3 is 12 amino acids long. CDR1 and CDR2 (germline): MDHEN, SYDVKM. The DNA of the CDR3 is TGTGCCAGCGCGGATGGCAATCAGCCCCAGCATTTT. This codes for CASADGNQPQHF.

The J gene is TRBJ2-4, the V gene TRBV2, with D maybe TRBD2 (5 bases). V lost 2 bases to trimming and J lost 0 bases, with 11 bases between them. Germline V gene sequence: CDR1 SNHLY, CDR2 FYNNEI. The CDR3 length is 16 residues. The CDR3 sequence: CASSEKYGLAKNIQYF. The CDR3 DNA sequence: TGTGCCAGCAGTGAAAAGTACGGACTAGCCAAAAACATTCAGTACTTC.

The chain recombines TRBV2 with TRBJ2-3; D is undetermined. V gave up 8 bases and J gave up 0 bases, with 15 bases separating them. The CDR3 is made up of 15 amino acids. The germline V gene encodes CDR1 SNHLY and CDR2 FYNNEI. The CDR3 DNA reads as TGTGCCAGCGGGTTCAGCGACCGGAGCACAGATACGCAGTATTTT. Protein sequence: CASGFSDRSTDTQYF. Variable domain in full (rest from reference TRBV2 and TRBJ2-3): EPEVTQTPSHQVTQMGQEVILRCVPISNHLYFYWYRQILGQKVEFLVSFYNNEISEKSEIFDDQFSVERPDGSNFTLKIRSTKLEDSAMYFCASGFSDRSTDTQYFGPGTRLTVL.

The chain recombines TRBV5-1 with TRBJ2-1, with TRBD2 identical over 9 bases. Germline V lookup: CDR1 SGHRS, CDR2 YFSETQ. The V gene end was trimmed by 0 bases and the J gene end by 5 bases; junction bases not matched to a gene: 0. The CDR3 covers 14 residues. The CDR3: CASSLASGNNEQFF. The DNA of the CDR3 is TGCGCCAGCAGCTTGGCTAGCGGGAACAATGAGCAGTTCTTC. Full variable domain (remainder filled in from reference TRBV5-1 and TRBJ2-1): KAGVTQTPRYLIKTRGQQVTLSCSPISGHRSVSWYQQTPGQGLQFLFEYFSETQRNKGNFPGRFSGRQFSNSRSEMNVSTLELGDSALYLCASSLASGNNEQFFGPGTRLTVL.

This clone was counted a few times. This chain joins TRBV7-9 and TRBJ1-5; TRBD1 matches 9 bases. From germline, CDR1 is SEHNR and CDR2 FQNEAQ (reference sequence). The CDR3 is 14 amino acids. The V and J ends lost 5 bases and 5 bases, in that order; junction bases with no gene match: 4. The CDR3 DNA reads as TGTGCCAGCAGCCCCGGGACAGGGTATCAGCCCCAGCATTTT. Protein product: CASSPGTGYQPQHF.

The chain recombines TRBV4-3 with TRBJ2-1, with 12 bases matching TRBD2. Trimming cost V 1 base and J 8 bases; bases outside gene matches: 9. CDR1 LGHNA and CDR2 YSLEER come from the germline V gene. This CDR3 contains 17 residues. The CDR3 region has the DNA TGCGCCAGCAGCCAAGGCCTAGCGGGAGGGACTTTCGATGAGCAGTTCTTC. The encoded protein is CASSQGLAGGTFDEQFF.

This clone was observed a handful of times. The chain combines TRBV7-2 with TRBJ2-5; 7 nucleotides line up with TRBD1. Germline V CDR1 and CDR2: SGHTA, FQGNSA. Trimming at V came to 2 bases and at J to 4 bases, leaving 7 bases not matched to a gene. The CDR3 has 15 residues. In DNA form, the CDR3 reads TGTGCCAGCAGCTTATTAAGGGGGCAGGGAGAGACCCAGTACTTC. It is translated as CASSLLRGQGETQYF.

The rearrangement uses TRBV6-1 and TRBJ2-3, with 8 bases identical to TRBD2. Per germline, CDR1 MNHNS and CDR2 SASEGT. V dropped 7 bases and J dropped 1; count of bases not matched to a gene: 7. The CDR3 contains 15 residues. CDR3: CASISGVEGTDTQYF. CDR3 sequence (DNA): TGTGCCAGCATTAGCGGGGTTGAGGGCACAGATACGCAGTATTTT.

This sequence joins TRBV7-3 and TRBJ2-1; 7 positions agree with TRBD1. The J segment lost 4 bases and the V segment lost 4 bases, leaving 7 bases of the junction unmatched. The CDR3 is 15 residues long. Germline V gives CDR1 SGHTA, CDR2 FQGTGA. CDR3 protein: CASSSTEDRYNEQFF. The CDR3 bases are TGTGCCAGCAGCTCCACCGAGGACAGGTACAATGAGCAGTTCTTC.

The genes are TRBV5-6 and TRBJ2-1; D is unresolved. The V gene lost 5 bases and the J gene lost 8 bases, with 8 bases spanning the gap. The germline gives CDR1 SGHDT, CDR2 YYEEEE. The CDR3 runs 11 residues. In nucleotides, the CDR3 is TGTGCCAGCAGTTTTCGGGATGAGCAGTTCTTC. Translation: CASSFRDEQFF.

The chain joins TRBV9 to TRBJ2-7, with a tentative D call TRBD1 (6 bases). CDR1 is SGDLS, CDR2 YYNGEE, per germline. This CDR3 has 13 amino acids. V shed 3 bases and J shed 8 bases, with 15 bases lying between them. The CDR3: CASSEGQQGKQYF. In DNA, the CDR3 is TGTGCCAGCAGCGAGGGACAACAGGGAAAGCAGTACTTC.

The genes are TRBV5-4 and TRBJ2-7; perhaps TRBD1 as D (5 bases). Germline CDR1 SGHNT, CDR2 YYREEE (reference sequence). V dropped 2 bases and J dropped 3 bases, with 12 bases sitting between them. This CDR3 has 14 residues. The CDR3 coding sequence is TGTGCCAGCAGCTTTGCAGGGATGGACTACGAGCAGTACTTC. Protein sequence: CASSFAGMDYEQYF.

The V gene is TRBV28, the J gene TRBJ2-7, with TRBD2 matching over 8 bases. This CDR3 has 12 amino acids. The V gene's germline CDR1 is MDHEN and CDR2 SYDVKM. J was trimmed by 6 bases and V by 3 bases; bases with no gene match: 1. The CDR3 DNA reads TGTGCCAGCAGTTTCGGGGGGGGCGAGCAGTACTTC. Translated, it gives CASSFGGGEQYF.

The J gene is TRBJ2-1, the V gene TRBV9, with D unresolved. Per the germline V gene, CDR1 is SGDLS and CDR2 is YYNGEE. The CDR3 sequence is 15 residues long. Trimming pared 0 bases from V and 0 bases from J, leaving 7 bases between. The CDR3 spells CASSVGASSYNEQFF. The CDR3 bases are TGTGCCAGCAGCGTAGGGGCGAGCTCCTACAATGAGCAGTTCTTC.

The rearrangement uses TRBV6-6 and TRBJ2-3; a weak D match, TRBD2 (5 bases). Germline CDR1 is MNHNY and CDR2 is SVGAGI (reference sequence). Trimming took 5 bases from V and 2 from J, leaving 8 bases between them. CDR3 length: 13 amino acids. CDR3 region: CASSRGYTDTQYF. The DNA of the CDR3 is TGTGCCAGCAGTCGGGGATACACAGATACGCAGTATTTT.

The chain uses TRBV7-6 and TRBJ2-7, with D possibly being TRBD1 (6 bases). With 1 base removed from V and 3 bases from J, the gap between germline ends came to 13 bases. The germline V gene encodes CDR1 SGHVS and CDR2 FNYEAQ. The CDR3 totals 15 residues. The CDR3, as DNA: TGTGCCAGCAGCTTAGTGGTCGGACAGTACTACGAGCAGTACTTC. It yields the protein CASSLVVGQYYEQYF.

V gene TRBV7-9 combines with J gene TRBJ2-7; 7 bases agree with TRBD1. V dropped 5 bases and J dropped 2; count of bases not matched to a gene: 15. The CDR3 loop spans 17 amino acids. Germline values: CDR1 SEHNR, CDR2 FQNEAQ (reference sequence). CDR3 sequence reads: CASSRATGAVLTYEQYF. Written as DNA, the CDR3 is TGTGCCAGCAGCCGGGCTACAGGGGCCGTACTGACCTACGAGCAGTACTTC.

This rearrangement joins TRBV30 to TRBJ1-1; D is possibly TRBD1 (5 bases). CDR1 is GTSNPN, CDR2 SVGIG, per germline (reference sequence). V was clipped by 0 bases and J by 2 bases, with 7 bases between them. This CDR3 has 13 residues. The CDR3 loop is CAWSVDSNTEAFF. In DNA, the CDR3 is TGTGCCTGGAGTGTCGACAGTAACACTGAAGCTTTCTTT.

The chain is built from TRBV13 and TRBJ2-7; 14 nucleotides agree with TRBD2. Per the germline V gene, CDR1 is PRHDT and CDR2 is FYEKMQ (reference sequence). The CDR3 length is 16 residues. With 6 bases clipped from V and 6 bases from J, the junction kept 10 bases outside the gene matches. The CDR3 spells CASRGGLAGERSEQYF. DNA for the CDR3: TGTGCCAGCAGGGGGGGACTAGCGGGAGAGAGGAGCGAGCAGTACTTC. Looking up the rest from reference TRBV13 and TRBJ2-7 gives the full variable domain: AAGVIQSPRHLIKEKRETATLKCYPIPRHDTVYWYQQGPGQDPQFLISFYEKMQSDKGSIPDRFSAQQFSDYHSELNMSSLELGDSALYFCASRGGLAGERSEQYFGPGTRLTVT.

This chain uses TRBV28 with TRBJ1-1; 9 bases are shared with TRBD1. The CDR3 is 15 residues long. V shed 1 base and J 5 bases; nucleotides not matched to a gene: 5. Germline V CDR1 and CDR2: MDHEN, SYDVKM. The CDR3 nucleotides are TGTGCCAGCAGTTTATCAACAGGGGGCTGGACTGAAGCTTTCTTT. Translation gives CASSLSTGGWTEAFF.

The CDR3 loop reads CATSREGYKETQYF. The CDR3 nucleotides are TGTGCCACTTCCCGGGAGGGCTATAAAGAGACCCAGTACTTC. The V and J genes are TRBV25-1 and TRBJ2-5, with 8 bases matching TRBD2. Looked up from germline, CDR1 is MGHDK and CDR2 is SYGVNS. V gave up 10 bases and J gave up 3 bases; unmatched junction bases: 10. This CDR3 contains 14 residues.

The chain recombines TRBV7-8 with TRBJ2-3, with 11 positions matching TRBD2. The length of the CDR3 is 19 residues. V shed 0 bases, J shed 5 bases, and the junction held 13 bases outside the gene matches. CDR1 and CDR2 from the germline V gene are SGHVS and FQNEAQ. The CDR3 coding sequence is TGTGCCAGCAGCTTAGCGCGCGGGGGTGATCTAGCGGGAGGAGATACGCAGTATTTT. Protein sequence: CASSLARGGDLAGGDTQYF.

This chain links TRBV27 with TRBJ1-1, with a possible D match to TRBD1 (6 bases). V lost 6 bases to trimming and J lost 0 bases, with 11 bases between them. This CDR3 has 14 amino acids. Germline V gives CDR1 MNHEY, CDR2 SMNVEV (reference sequence). CDR3 sequence reads: CASRRTDLNTEAFF. The CDR3 nucleotides are TGTGCCAGCAGGCGGACAGATCTGAACACTGAAGCTTTCTTT.

This chain links TRBV19 with TRBJ2-2, with TRBD2 matching 13 bases. Germline CDR1 and CDR2: LNHDA and SQIVND (reference sequence). V shed 5 bases and J 3 bases; nucleotides not matched to a gene: 18. This CDR3 region has 21 residues. The CDR3 sequence: CASSPMARTSGRNSDTGELFF. As DNA, the CDR3 is TGTGCCAGTAGTCCGATGGCCCGGACTAGCGGGAGAAATAGTGACACCGGGGAGCTGTTTTTT.

This clone appeared once. The V gene is TRBV6-1, the J gene TRBJ2-1; 8 nucleotides agree with TRBD2. The V gene end was trimmed by 6 bases and the J gene end by 9 bases; junction bases not matched to a gene: 13. Germline loops: CDR1 MNHNS, CDR2 SASEGT. This CDR3 region has 15 residues. The CDR3 loop reads CASSDPAGGPPEQFF. CDR3 coding DNA: TGTGCCAGCAGCGACCCCGCGGGAGGCCCCCCTGAGCAGTTCTTC.